The entry below describes one T cell receptor beta chain. The data originate from a study of Ad26.COV2.S vaccination and SARS-CoV-2 variants. The CDR3 totals 13 residues. V lost 0 bases and J lost 7, with 9 bases in between. Looked up from germline, CDR1 is WSHSY and CDR2 is SAAADI. As for treatment: about 20 received Ad26.COV2.S at low or high dose, single or two shots; roughly five received placebo; per-sample allocation not given. Day 63 after the first vaccine or placebo injection was the time point for sampling. Sequencing used immunoSEQ multiplex PCR; TCRdb keeps in-frame clones, though not all of them. The sample has fewer than 900,000 clones, roughly nine tenths seen once.

This specimen consisted of peripheral blood, obtained in a trial of Ad26.COV2.S vaccine versus placebo. V usage is TRBV10-2 and J usage is TRBJ1-1; D remains unclear. The source is a person aged 18-60 years who received the Ad26.COV2.S COVID-19 vaccine or a placebo. The CDR3: CASSESTGNEAFF. The CDR3 DNA follows: TGCGCCAGCAGTGAGTCGACCGGTAATGAAGCTTTCTTT.